This entry concerns a single T cell receptor (beta chain). In the study's own analysis: ImmunoSEQ only sent back junction sequences with no quality scores, so filtering was done differently. The method was immunoSEQ multiplex PCR; TCRdb's version includes in-frame clones alone and lacks a portion of them. V, J and clone size reflect that table, while D and trimming were determined from the DNA. The table has about 500,000 clones, 60% to 80% seen once; the top ten hold 12%. This sample is drawn from a study of shared clonotypes between healthy human individuals. Germline CDR1 and CDR2: KGHSH and LQKENI. The CDR3 consists of 14 residues. Trimming removed 2 bases at V and 2 bases at J, with 10 bases between.

V and J are TRBV18 and TRBJ2-7, with a weak D call TRBD1 (6 bases). The sequenced material came from PBMCs. This TCR was recovered from a woman aged 40-49 years in good health. Some clones in this sample may be carry-over from other donors' samples. The chain's CDR3 is CASSPGGEAYEQYF. CDR3 sequence (DNA): TGTGCCAGCTCACCAGGGGGCGAAGCCTACGAGCAGTACTTC.